This T cell receptor (beta chain) stems from a study of cytomegalovirus exposure and HLA in healthy donors (dated by TCRdb to 2016 to 2017). About the full investigation: An earlier analysis of 587 of the donors reported 276 Gb of sequence data and 100 million to 120 million unique TCR beta sequences obtained from some 200 million T cells. The number of donors typed differed by locus, with roughly 629-640 for A, B, C, DRB1 and DQB1, around 560 for DQA1, 600 to 610 for DPA1, and some 450 for DPB1. The study combined high-throughput TCR immunosequencing, statistical association of individual TCRs with disease status, and machine learning to predict cytomegalovirus infection status. An early release covering roughly 600 HLA-typed donors comprised about 290 gigabases of sequencing data and 85 million or so unique TCR sequences. To decide whether each TCR beta V gene segment behaved as functional or pseudogenic, an earlier analysis of some 540 of the donors relied on high-throughput TCR beta sequencing. Of the 300 to 500 genotyped donors, 65% to 90% were placed in the genetic ancestry cluster associated with self-reported Caucasian donors. A later analysis re-examined previously published TCR beta repertoires from just over 650 donors and added high-resolution HLA genotyping to investigate patterns of TCR occurrence. Both class I and class II loci were covered by HLA typing, at four-digit resolution. All discovery cohort repertoires had been generated on a single sequencing platform. Donor age, sex, ethnicity and CMV serostatus were compiled together with the repertoire data. The study aimed to test whether signatures of past pathogen exposure could be identified by cataloging public T cell receptors. The study used immunosequencing to profile the T cell repertoires of approximately 640 subjects and linked those repertoires to cytomegalovirus serostatus. Across about 380 genotyped donors of the cohort, an average of 235,054 unique TCR beta nucleotide sequences per donor were sequenced, and approximately 19% of those sequences were non-productive. In the later analysis, no new phenotypic data were used to find candidate immune exposures; instead, reliance was placed on TCR beta sequences and their occurrence across donors. In a later genetic analysis, genome-wide SNP genotypes for about three fifths of the roughly 670 donors were used, and that subset was treated as a discovery cohort. Along with the approximately 620-subject first cohort, a separate validation cohort of roughly 110 different subjects was used. Several DR-DQ haplotypes were treated as single units for association and clustering because of strong linkage in the cohort. Broader findings and caveats from the paper: The earlier analysis of some 540 of the donors excluded roughly 16 rarely observed V segments, including chromosome 9 orphons, because counts were too low. The study gave a list of 150 to 200 TCR beta chains associated with cytomegalovirus. According to a later analysis, most CMV-associated TCR beta chains appeared to be HLA-restricted, and the HLA associations seemed to be driven largely by CMV exposure. In vitro tests confirmed that a few of the cytomegalovirus-associated TCR beta chains recognize cytomegalovirus antigens. Several of the top co-occurrence clusters appeared to be linked to parvovirus B19, influenza, CMV and Epstein-Barr virus, according to a later analysis. The presence/absence analyses assumed that sequencing depth was roughly uniform across donors, and that assumption may not be true. Strong co-occurrence of HLA alleles, especially DR and DQ, made assigning TCR associations to individual alleles difficult. A later analysis found that TCR association rates varied across HLA loci, with DRB1 alleles showing the most associated TCRs and HLA-C alleles the fewest. In a later genetic analysis, fewer N-insertions in productive TCRs were reported among donors in an Asian-associated ancestry cluster than the roughly 640-donor mean. Most TCR sequences were seen in very few donors, while some public TCRs were found in many individuals. A later genetic analysis associated a missense DCLRE1C variant with V-gene and J-gene trimming of TCR beta chains, and an independent cohort replicated the association. In both the original and validation cohorts, the classifier was reported to diagnose cytomegalovirus status with high specificity and sensitivity. Compared with equally common non-associated chains, HLA-associated TCR beta chains in a later analysis were more clonally expanded and had lower generation probabilities. At a false discovery rate of 0.05, a later analysis linked 15,000 to 20,000 TCR beta sequences to specific HLA alleles. In this cohort, only TCR beta chains were sequenced, and detectable features were limited by the absence of alpha or paired-chain data. Linkage disequilibrium might explain the correlated functional status among segregating V segments, but an unknown experimental factor could not be excluded. According to the authors, the approach could potentially be generalized to other disease states and immunological phenotypes. A further reported finding was that TCR beta sequences accurately predicted the HLA-A and HLA-B alleles for most subjects in the first cohort. In an earlier analysis of some 500 of the donors, most TCR beta V segments appeared in productive rearrangements about 87% or about 30% of the time, broadly matching IMGT annotations. The only immune exposure information available for the cohort was CMV serostatus. Some IMGT-functional V segments, including TRBV6-2 and TRBV6-3, could not be told apart with the 87-base-pair reads, so those segments were excluded. A cluster of highly shared sequence variants was judged likely to represent a technical artifact of the sequencing pipeline. Because HLA typing was unavailable for some donors at each locus, only the typed subset was used in association tests.

The cohort comprised some 700 healthy bone marrow donors. All cohort members were sampled while nominally healthy, although unrecorded immune exposures were likely present. The donor tested CMV seronegative, placing the donor among the roughly 340 seronegative members of the cohort. Every donor gave a peripheral blood sample, and the peripheral blood mononuclear cells from that sample were used for TCR beta sequencing. The Qiagen DNeasy Blood Extraction Kit was used to extract genomic DNA from the blood cell samples. On this clone: It has no known antigen specificity. The input lacks base qualities; no much larger clone sits a single base away.

The CDR3 covers 14 residues, taking in both the cysteine and the phenylalanine. The read is trimmed to its CDR3 DNA, 42 bases read in frame from base 1. V ends up 6 bases short and J 6 bases short, with an unmatched junction base count of 7. CDR1 and CDR2, per the germline V gene (reference sequence), are GTSNPN and SVGIG. The library was obtained by the immunoSEQ multiplex PCR assay. For the multiplex PCR, a mixture combining 60 forward primers for TCR Vbeta segments and 13 reverse primers for TCR Jbeta segments was used. The CDR3 region of rearranged TCR beta genes was amplified from genomic DNA with a multiplex PCR assay. The Illumina HiSeq System was used to sequence the amplified TCR beta libraries as 87-base-pair reads. The paper's data handling went like this. A later analysis counted tens of millions of unique TCR beta chains across the roughly 700 repertoires, and around 9.9 million of these chains were shared by at least two donors. Raw reads were error-corrected and collapsed into unique sequences with a nearest-neighbor algorithm that merged closely related sequences to remove PCR and sequencing errors. CDR3 sequences were aligned to IMGT reference sequences to assign V, D and J gene segments. For a sequence to be retained, a match of at least six nucleotides to both a V gene segment and a J gene segment was required. A rearrangement was called productive if the CDR3 had no stop codons and remained in frame with V and J, and every other rearrangement was called non-productive. CDR3 was defined according to IMGT convention as the region running from the second conserved V-encoded cysteine to the conserved J-encoded phenylalanine. Sequences without an unambiguous match to a single V gene segment were excluded from the earlier analysis of a few hundred of the donors. An earlier analysis of around 600 of the donors classified V segments as functional when productive rearrangements were above 56.7% and as segregating when the standard deviation between donors was above 5%. A statistical classification framework was built for diagnosing cytomegalovirus status from the catalog of TCR beta chain sequences. A later analysis assigned V and J genes by comparing TCR nucleotide sequences with IMGT/GENE-DB human TR gene sequences. In a later analysis, CDR3 sequences and most-parsimonious VDJ recombination scenarios were assigned using the TCRdist pipeline. In a later analysis, each TCR beta chain was defined by its CDR3 amino acid sequence together with its V-gene family, and reads lacking a unique V-gene family were excluded. To address suspected cross-contamination and a sequencing artifact, a later analysis removed under 600 highly shared, low-generation-probability nucleotide sequences. A later analysis calculated a clonal expansion index for each public chain from normalized within-repertoire ranks of inferred template counts. In a later analysis, generation probabilities were computed with a VDJ recombination model fitted to out-of-frame rearrangements, and the resulting probabilities were checked against IGoR. In a later analysis, TCR-TCR, TCR-HLA and TCR-CMV co-occurrence was scored with hypergeometric tests, and a repertoire-size bias correction was applied to TCR pairs. To estimate false discovery rates, a later analysis permuted the HLA or CMV assignments 20 times. In a later analysis, co-occurring TCRs were grouped using DBSCAN, with TCRdist sequence similarity added in when clustering inside HLA-allele-positive subsets. Repertoires with fewer than 30,000 or more than 120,000 public chains, plus five repertoires with anomalous nucleotide sharing, were excluded from co-occurrence clustering. The clones in this table, taken by TCRdb from immuneACCESS, are in-frame only. Not every clone is retained; where verified, under half of the shortfall comes from an unresolved V gene, and the cause of the rest is unknown. V and J calls and clone size are copied from that table; D and trimming were computed from the DNA. A total of over 150,000 clones appear in this sample, about 71% of them only once. Under 3.5% of the sample is in the top ten clones.

The sequenced sample consisted of PBMCs. The rearranged segments are TRBV30 and TRBJ2-1; TRBD2 aligns with 11 central bases. The clonotype was recovered from a woman between 25 and 40 years old in good health and CMV-seronegative. CDR3 protein: CACGRTSGFNEQFF. The nucleotide sequence reads as follows: TGTGCCTGCGGGCGGACTAGCGGGTTCAATGAGCAGTTCTTC.